This T cell receptor beta chain was sequenced for a study of blood T cell repertoires in COVID-19. Study-level background: The United States, Italy and Spain were the sources of the acute and convalescent COVID-19 samples. PBMCs, B-cell-depleted T cells, or T cells provided the cDNA or gDNA that made up the material.

Original processing notes: From reference gene primer amplification, estimates of nucleated cell counts were derived. Profiled with immunoSEQ multiplex PCR; TCRdb holds only in-frame clones, not every one. That table is the source of V, J and clone size, and D and trimming were worked out from the DNA. The table shows fewer than 200,000 clones, with roughly 80% occurring only once. CDR1 is SGDLS, CDR2 YYNGEE, per germline. The CDR3 is 17 amino acids. The V end lost 0 bases, the J end lost 8 bases, and 20 bases lay between the germline ends. The clonotype comes from a woman aged 70-85 years with acute or convalescent COVID-19. What was sequenced was peripheral blood. The rearrangement joins TRBV9 to TRBJ1-4, with D perhaps matching TRBD1 (6 bases). CDR3: CASSVEEGGRNGEKLFF. DNA for the CDR3: TGTGCCAGCAGCGTAGAGGAGGGGGGGCGCAACGGAGAAAAACTGTTTTTT.